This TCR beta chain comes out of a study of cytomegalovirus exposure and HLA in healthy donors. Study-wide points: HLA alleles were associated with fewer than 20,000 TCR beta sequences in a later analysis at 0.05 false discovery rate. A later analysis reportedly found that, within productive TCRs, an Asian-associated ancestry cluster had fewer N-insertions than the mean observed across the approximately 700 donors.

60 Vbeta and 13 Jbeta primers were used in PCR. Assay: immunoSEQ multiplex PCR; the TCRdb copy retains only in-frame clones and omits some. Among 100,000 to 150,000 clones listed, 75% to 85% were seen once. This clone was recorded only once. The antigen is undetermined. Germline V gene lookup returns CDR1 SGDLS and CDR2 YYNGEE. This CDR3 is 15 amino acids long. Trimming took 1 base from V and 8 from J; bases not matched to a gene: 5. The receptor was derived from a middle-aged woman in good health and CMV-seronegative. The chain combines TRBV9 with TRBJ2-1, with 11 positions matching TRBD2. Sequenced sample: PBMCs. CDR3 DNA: TGTGCCAGCAGCGTAAGACATAGCGGGAGGGATGAGCAGTTCTTC. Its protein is CASSVRHSGRDEQFF.